This T cell receptor (beta chain) was identified during a study of T-cell reconstitution after alpha-beta-depleted transplantation in children. Points from the study as a whole: The high TCRbeta diversity at day 60 in some patients came from surviving recipient T cells and thymic progenitors. The study reportedly traced alpha-beta T cells about two months after transplant to several hundred expanded graft clones. Among T cells one year after transplant, newly produced cells accounted for most counts and diversity.

This clonotype has a count of ten or more. Its target is unknown. Unique molecular identifiers were incorporated when the TCRbeta library was constructed. TCRdb independently ran MiXCR on the PCR reads; one entry per CDR3 protein. The repertoire consists of around 300,000 distinct CDR3 sequences, with about a tenth occurring once and the leading ten covering less than 8%. Germline V lookup: CDR1 SGHTA, CDR2 FQGNSA. The CDR3 contains 14 residues. V was shortened by 5 bases and J by 4 bases, with 13 bases between the two germline ends. The receptor was derived from a boy in the first two years of life with acute myeloid leukemia, due to receive a stem cell transplant. This chain joins TRBV7-2 and TRBJ2-3; no definite D call. The sample was PBMCs, taken before TCRalphabeta/CD19-depleted stem cell transplant. The CDR3 loop reads CASSPRGWADTQYF. The CDR3 DNA reads as TGTGCCAGCAGCCCCCGCGGCTGGGCAGATACGCAGTATTTT.